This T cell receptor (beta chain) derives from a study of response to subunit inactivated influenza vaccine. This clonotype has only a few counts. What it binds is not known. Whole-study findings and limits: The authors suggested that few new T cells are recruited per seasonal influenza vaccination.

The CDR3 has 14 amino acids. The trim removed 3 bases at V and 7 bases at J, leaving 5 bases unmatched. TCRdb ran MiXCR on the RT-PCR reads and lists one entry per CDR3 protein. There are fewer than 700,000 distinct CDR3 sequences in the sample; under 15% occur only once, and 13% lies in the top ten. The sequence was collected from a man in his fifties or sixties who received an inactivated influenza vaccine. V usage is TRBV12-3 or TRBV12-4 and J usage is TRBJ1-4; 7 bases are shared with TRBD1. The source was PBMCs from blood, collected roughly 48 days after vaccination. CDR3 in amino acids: CASSFRGGGEKLFF. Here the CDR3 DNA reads TGTGCCAGCAGTTTCAGAGGGGGCGGTGAAAAACTGTTTTTT.